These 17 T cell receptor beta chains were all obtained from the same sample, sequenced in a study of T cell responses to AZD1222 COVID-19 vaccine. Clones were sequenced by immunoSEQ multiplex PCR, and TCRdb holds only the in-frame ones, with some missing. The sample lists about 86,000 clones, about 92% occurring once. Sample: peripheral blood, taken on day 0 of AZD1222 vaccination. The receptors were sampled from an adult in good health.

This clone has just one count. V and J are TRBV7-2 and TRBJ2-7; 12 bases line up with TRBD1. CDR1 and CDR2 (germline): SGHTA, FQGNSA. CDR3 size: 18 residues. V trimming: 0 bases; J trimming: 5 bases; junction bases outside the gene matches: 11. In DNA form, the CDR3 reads TGTGCCAGCAGCTTAGCGCAAGGGGTGGGACAGGGGGCCGACGAGCAGTACTTC. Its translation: CASSLAQGVGQGADEQYF.

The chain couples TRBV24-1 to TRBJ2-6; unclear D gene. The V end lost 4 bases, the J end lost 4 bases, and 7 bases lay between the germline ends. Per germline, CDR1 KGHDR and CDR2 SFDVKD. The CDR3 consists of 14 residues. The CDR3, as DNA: TGTGCCACCAGTGAGGTTGGCGGGGCCAACGTCCTGACTTTC. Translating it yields CATSEVGGANVLTF.

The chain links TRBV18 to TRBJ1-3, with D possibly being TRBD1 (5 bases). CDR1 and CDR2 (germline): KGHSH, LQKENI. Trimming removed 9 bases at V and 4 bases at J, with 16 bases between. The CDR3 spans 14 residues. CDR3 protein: CASSPQGTGNTIYF. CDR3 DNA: TGTGCCAGTTCCCCCCAGGGTACAGGAAACACCATATATTTT.

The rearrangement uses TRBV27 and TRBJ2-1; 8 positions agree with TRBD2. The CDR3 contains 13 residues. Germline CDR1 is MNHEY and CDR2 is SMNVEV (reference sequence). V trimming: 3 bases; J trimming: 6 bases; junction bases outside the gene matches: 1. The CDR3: CASSFSGSNEQFF. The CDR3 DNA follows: TGTGCCAGCAGTTTCAGCGGGAGCAATGAGCAGTTCTTC.

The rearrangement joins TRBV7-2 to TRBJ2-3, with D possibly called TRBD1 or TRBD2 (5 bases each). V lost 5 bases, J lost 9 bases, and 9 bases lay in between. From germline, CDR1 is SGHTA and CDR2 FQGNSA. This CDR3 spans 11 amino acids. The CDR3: CASSAWGTQYF. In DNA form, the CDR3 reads TGTGCCAGCAGCGCTTGGGGGACGCAGTATTTT.

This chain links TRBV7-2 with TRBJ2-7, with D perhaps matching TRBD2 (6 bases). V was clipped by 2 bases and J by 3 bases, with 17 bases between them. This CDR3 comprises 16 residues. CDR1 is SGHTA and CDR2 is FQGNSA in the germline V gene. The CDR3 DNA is TGTGCCAGCAGCTTATCCCCTCCCGGGGGAAACTACGAGCAGTACTTC. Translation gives CASSLSPPGGNYEQYF.

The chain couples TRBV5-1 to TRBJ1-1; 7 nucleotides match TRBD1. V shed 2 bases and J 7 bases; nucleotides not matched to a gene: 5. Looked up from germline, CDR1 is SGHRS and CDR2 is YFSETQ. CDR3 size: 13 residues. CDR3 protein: CASSFNRGYEAFF. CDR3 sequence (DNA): TGCGCCAGCAGCTTCAACAGGGGCTATGAAGCTTTCTTT. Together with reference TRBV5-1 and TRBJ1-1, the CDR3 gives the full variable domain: KAGVTQTPRYLIKTRGQQVTLSCSPISGHRSVSWYQQTPGQGLQFLFEYFSETQRNKGNFPGRFSGRQFSNSRSEMNVSTLELGDSALYLCASSFNRGYEAFFGQGTRLTVV.

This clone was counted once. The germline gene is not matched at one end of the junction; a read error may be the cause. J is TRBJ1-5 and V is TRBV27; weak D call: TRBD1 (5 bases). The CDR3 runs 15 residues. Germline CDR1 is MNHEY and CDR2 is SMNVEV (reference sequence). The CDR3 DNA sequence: TGTGCCAGCAGTTTGCGGGGGGAGAGTAATCGGCCCCAGCATTTT. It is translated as CASSLRGESNRPQHF.

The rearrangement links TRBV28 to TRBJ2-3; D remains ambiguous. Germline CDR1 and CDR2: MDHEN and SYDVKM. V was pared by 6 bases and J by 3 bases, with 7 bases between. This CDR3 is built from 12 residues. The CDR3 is CASRIGTDTQYF. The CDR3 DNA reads TGTGCCAGCAGGATAGGAACAGATACGCAGTATTTT.

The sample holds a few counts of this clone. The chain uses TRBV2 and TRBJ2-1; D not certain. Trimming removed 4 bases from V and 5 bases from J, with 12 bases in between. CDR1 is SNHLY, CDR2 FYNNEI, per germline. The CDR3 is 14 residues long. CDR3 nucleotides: TGTGCCAGCAGTGCTCTGGAGAGTAACAATGAGCAGTTCTTC. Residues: CASSALESNNEQFF.

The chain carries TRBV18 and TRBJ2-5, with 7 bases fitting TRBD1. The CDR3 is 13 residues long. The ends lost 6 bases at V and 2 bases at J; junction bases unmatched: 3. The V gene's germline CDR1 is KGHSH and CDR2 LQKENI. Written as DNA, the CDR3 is TGTGCCAGCTCCCGGGACAGACAAGAGACCCAGTACTTC. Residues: CASSRDRQETQYF.

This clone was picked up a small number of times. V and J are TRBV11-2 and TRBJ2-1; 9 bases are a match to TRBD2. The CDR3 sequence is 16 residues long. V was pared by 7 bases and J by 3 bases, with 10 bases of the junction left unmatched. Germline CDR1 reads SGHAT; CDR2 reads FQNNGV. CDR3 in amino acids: CASTTRRAGGYNEQFF. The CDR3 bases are TGTGCCAGCACCACCAGGAGAGCGGGAGGCTACAATGAGCAGTTCTTC.

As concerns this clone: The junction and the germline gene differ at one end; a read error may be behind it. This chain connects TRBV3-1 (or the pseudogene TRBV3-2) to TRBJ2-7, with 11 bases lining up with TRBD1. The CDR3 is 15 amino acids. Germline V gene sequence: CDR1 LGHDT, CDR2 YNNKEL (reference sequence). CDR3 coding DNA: TGTGCCAGCAGCTACTCCGGGACAGGGGGGTACGTGCAGTACTTC. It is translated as CASSYSGTGGYVQYF.

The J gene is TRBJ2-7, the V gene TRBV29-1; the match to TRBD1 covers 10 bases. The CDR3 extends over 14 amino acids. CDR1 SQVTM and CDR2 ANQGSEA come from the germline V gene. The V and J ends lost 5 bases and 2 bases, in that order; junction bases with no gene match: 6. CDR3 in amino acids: CSVLGQGGAYEQYF. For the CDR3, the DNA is TGCAGCGTTCTAGGACAGGGGGGGGCCTACGAGCAGTACTTC.

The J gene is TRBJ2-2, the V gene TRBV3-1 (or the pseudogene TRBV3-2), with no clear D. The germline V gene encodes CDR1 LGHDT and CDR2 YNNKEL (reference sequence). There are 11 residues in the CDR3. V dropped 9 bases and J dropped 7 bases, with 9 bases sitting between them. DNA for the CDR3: TGTGCCAGTTGGGAAAACGGGGAGCTGTTTTTT. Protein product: CASWENGELFF.

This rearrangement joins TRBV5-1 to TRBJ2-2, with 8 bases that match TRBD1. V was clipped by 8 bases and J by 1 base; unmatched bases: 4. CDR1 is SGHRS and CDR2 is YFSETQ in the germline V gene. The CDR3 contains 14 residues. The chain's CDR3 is CASSGTGNTGELFF. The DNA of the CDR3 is TGCGCCAGTTCCGGGACAGGGAACACCGGGGAGCTGTTTTTT.

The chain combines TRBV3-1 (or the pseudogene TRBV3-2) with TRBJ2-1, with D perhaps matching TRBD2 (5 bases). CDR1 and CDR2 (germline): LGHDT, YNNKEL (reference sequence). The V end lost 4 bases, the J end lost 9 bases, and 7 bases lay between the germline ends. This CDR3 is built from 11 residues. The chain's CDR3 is CASSPGIEQFF. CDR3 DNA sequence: TGTGCCAGCAGCCCGGGGATTGAGCAGTTCTTC.